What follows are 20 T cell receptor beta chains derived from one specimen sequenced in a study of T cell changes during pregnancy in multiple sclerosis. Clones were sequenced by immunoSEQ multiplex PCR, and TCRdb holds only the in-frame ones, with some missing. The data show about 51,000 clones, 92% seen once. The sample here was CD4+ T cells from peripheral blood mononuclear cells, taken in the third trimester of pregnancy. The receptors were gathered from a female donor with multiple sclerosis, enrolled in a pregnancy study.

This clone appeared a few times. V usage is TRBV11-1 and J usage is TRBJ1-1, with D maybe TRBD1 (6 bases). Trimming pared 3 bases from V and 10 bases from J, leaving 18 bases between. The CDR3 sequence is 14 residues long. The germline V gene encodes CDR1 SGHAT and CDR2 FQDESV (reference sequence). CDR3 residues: CASSFGTREYGAFF. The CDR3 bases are TGTGCCAGCAGCTTTGGGACACGTGAATATGGAGCTTTCTTT.

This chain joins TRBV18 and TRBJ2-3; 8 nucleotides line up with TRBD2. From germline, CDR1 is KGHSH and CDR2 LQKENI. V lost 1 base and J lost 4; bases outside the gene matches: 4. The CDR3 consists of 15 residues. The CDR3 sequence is CASSPRQAGADTQYF. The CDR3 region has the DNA TGTGCCAGCTCACCACGTCAAGCGGGAGCAGATACGCAGTATTTT.

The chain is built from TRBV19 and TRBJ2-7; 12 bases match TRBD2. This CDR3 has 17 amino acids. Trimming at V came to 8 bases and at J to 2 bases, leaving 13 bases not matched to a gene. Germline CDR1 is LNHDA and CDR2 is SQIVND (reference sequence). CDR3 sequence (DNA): TGTGCCAGTTGCCTAAGGACTAGCGGGAATGTTGCCTACGAGCAGTACTTC. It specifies CASCLRTSGNVAYEQYF.

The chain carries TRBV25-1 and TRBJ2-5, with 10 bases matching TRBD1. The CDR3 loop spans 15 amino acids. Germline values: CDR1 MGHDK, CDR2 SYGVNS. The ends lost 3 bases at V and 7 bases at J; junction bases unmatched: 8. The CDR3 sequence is CASSDWTGGGGTQYF. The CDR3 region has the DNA TGTGCCAGCAGTGACTGGACAGGGGGAGGGGGGACCCAGTACTTC. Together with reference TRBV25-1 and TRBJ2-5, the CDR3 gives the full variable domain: EADIYQTPRYLVIGTGKKITLECSQTMGHDKMYWYQQDPGMELHLIHYSYGVNSTEKGDLSSESTVSRIRTEHFPLTLESARPSHTSQYLCASSDWTGGGGTQYFGPGTRLLVL.

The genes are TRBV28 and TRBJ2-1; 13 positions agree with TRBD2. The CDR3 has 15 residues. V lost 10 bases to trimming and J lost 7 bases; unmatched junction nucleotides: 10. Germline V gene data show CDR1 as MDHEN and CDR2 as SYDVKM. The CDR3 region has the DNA TGTGCCACCACACGGACTAGCGGGAGTCGGAATGAGCAGTTCTTC. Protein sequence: CATTRTSGSRNEQFF.

CDR3 nucleotide sequence: TGTGCCAGCACAGCGGCTACGGGCGAGCAGTACTTC. Translating gives CASTAATGEQYF. The rearrangement uses TRBV28 and TRBJ2-7; possible D gene TRBD2, 5 bases. Trimming removed 7 bases at V and 6 bases at J, with 13 bases between. The length of the CDR3 is 12 residues. Germline V lookup: CDR1 MDHEN, CDR2 SYDVKM.

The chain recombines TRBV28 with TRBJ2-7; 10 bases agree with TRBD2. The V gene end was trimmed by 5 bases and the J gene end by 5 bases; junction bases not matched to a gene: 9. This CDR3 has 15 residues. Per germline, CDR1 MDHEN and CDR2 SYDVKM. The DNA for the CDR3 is TGTGCCAGCAGTGAGAGTAGCGGGAGGAGGAACGAGCAGTACTTC. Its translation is CASSESSGRRNEQYF. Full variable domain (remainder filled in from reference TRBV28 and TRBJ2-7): DVKVTQSSRYLVKRTGEKVFLECVQDMDHENMFWYRQDPGLGLRLIYFSYDVKMKEKGDIPEGYSVSREKKERFSLILESASTNQTSMYLCASSESSGRRNEQYFGPGTRLTVT.

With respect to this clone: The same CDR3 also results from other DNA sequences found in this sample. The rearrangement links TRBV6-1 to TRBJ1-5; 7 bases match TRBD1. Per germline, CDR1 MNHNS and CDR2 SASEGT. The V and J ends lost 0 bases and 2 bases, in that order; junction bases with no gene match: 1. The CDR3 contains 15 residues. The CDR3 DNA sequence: TGTGCCAGCAGTGAAGCAGGGGGCGGCAATCAGCCCCAGCATTTT. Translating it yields CASSEAGGGNQPQHF.

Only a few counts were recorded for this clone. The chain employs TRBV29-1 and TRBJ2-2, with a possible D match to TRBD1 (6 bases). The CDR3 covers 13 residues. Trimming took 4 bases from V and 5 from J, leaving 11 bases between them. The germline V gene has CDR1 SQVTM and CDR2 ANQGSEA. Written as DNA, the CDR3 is TGCAGCGTTGCCGACAGGCCGACCGGGGAGCTGTTTTTT. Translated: CSVADRPTGELFF.

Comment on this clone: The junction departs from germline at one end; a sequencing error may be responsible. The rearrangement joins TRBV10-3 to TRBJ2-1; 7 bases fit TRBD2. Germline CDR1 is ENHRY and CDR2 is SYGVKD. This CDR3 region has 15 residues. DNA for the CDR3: TGTGCCATCAGGCATGCTAGCGGTCCCTACAATGGGCAGTTCTTC. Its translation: CAIRHASGPYNGQFF.

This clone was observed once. The CDR3 spells CASSATGGQYF. For the CDR3, the DNA is TGTGCCAGCTCAGCCACCGGGGGCCAGTACTTC. The chain combines TRBV18 with TRBJ2-5, with D perhaps matching TRBD2 (6 bases). Trimming removed 5 bases at V and 10 bases at J, with 11 bases between. This CDR3 is 11 amino acids long. Germline loops: CDR1 KGHSH, CDR2 LQKENI.

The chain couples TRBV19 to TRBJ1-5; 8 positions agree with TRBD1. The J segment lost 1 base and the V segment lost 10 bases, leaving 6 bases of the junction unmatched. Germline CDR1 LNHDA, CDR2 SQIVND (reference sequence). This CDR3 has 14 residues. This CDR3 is CATNRGFSNQPQHF. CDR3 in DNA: TGTGCCACTAACAGGGGGTTCAGCAATCAGCCCCAGCATTTT.

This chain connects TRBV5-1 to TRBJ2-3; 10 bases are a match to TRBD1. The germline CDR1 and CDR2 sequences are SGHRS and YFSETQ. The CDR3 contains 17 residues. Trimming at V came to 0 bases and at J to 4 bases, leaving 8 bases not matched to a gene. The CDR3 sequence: CASSLAGTGARADTQYF. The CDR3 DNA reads TGCGCCAGCAGCTTGGCCGGGACAGGGGCAAGGGCAGATACGCAGTATTTT.

This CDR3 reads CASSIGGLGETQYF. The CDR3 DNA is TGTGCCAGTAGTATAGGGGGGCTTGGAGAGACCCAGTACTTC. V usage is TRBV19 and J usage is TRBJ2-5, with D possibly TRBD1 on 6 matching bases. There are 14 residues in the CDR3. The V gene's germline CDR1 is LNHDA and CDR2 SQIVND (reference sequence). Trimming cost V 1 base and J 4 bases, with 10 bases left between them.

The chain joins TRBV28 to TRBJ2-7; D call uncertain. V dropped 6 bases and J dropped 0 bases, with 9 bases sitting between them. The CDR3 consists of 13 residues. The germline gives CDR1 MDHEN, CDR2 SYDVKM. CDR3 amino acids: CASSRVLSYEQYF. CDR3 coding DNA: TGTGCCAGCAGCCGGGTCCTCTCCTACGAGCAGTACTTC.

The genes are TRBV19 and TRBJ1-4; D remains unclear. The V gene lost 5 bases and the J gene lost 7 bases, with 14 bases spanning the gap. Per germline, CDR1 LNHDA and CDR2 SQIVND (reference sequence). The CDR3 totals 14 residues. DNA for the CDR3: TGTGCCAGTAGTCCCCGCAGGTTCGGTGAAAAACTGTTTTTT. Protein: CASSPRRFGEKLFF.

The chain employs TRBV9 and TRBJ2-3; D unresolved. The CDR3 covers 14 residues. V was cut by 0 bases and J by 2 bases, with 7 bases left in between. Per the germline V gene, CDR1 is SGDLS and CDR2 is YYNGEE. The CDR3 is CASSVASHTDTQYF. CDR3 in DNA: TGTGCCAGCAGCGTAGCTTCACACACAGATACGCAGTATTTT.

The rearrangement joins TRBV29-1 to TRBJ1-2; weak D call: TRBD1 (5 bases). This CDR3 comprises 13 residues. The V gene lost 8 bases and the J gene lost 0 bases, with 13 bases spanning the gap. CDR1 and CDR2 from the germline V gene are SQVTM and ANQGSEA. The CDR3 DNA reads TGCAGCACGACACCGACAGCTAACTATGGCTACACCTTC. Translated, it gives CSTTPTANYGYTF.

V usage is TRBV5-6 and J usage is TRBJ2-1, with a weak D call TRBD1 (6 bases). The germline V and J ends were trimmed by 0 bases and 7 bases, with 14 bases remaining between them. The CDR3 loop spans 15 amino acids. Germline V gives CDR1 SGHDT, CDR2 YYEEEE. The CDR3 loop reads CASSLAVWGTNEQFF. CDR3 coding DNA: TGTGCCAGCAGCTTGGCTGTTTGGGGGACAAATGAGCAGTTCTTC. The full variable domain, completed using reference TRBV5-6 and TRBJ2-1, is DAGVTQSPTHLIKTRGQQVTLRCSPKSGHDTVSWYQQALGQGPQFIFQYYEEEERQRGNFPDRFSGHQFPNYSSELNVNALLLGDSALYLCASSLAVWGTNEQFFGPGTRLTVL.

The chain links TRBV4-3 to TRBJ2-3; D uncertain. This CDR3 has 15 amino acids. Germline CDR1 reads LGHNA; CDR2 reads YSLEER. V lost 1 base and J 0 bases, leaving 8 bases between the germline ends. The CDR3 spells CASSQGGRSTDTQYF. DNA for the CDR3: TGCGCCAGCAGCCAAGGAGGCAGAAGCACAGATACGCAGTATTTT.